This T cell receptor (beta chain) emerged from a study of early T cells in non-severe SARS-CoV-2 infection. The CDR3 runs 14 residues. The V end was cut by 6 bases, the J end by 4 bases, with 13 bases between. CDR1 is SEHNR and CDR2 is FQNEAQ in the germline V gene (reference sequence). TCRdb ran MiXCR on the 5' RACE reads and lists one entry per CDR3 protein. Of tens of thousands of distinct CDR3 sequences listed, 4.7% are singletons. This clonotype is medium-sized. The specimen was whole blood. The TCR comes from an adult who was a healthcare worker with PCR-confirmed SARS-CoV-2 infection or an uninfected control (not recorded which). J is TRBJ1-5 and V is TRBV7-9; tentatively, D is TRBD1 (6 bases). The CDR3: CASSSRGPNQPQHF. The CDR3 nucleotides read TGTGCCAGCAGTTCTCGGGGGCCTAATCAGCCCCAGCATTTT.